The 29 T cell receptor beta chains below all came from one sample that was sequenced in a study of blood T cell repertoires in COVID-19 (dated by TCRdb to 2018 to 2021). Preparation of the library involved the immunoSEQ multiplex PCR assay. This is the immuneACCESS table as TCRdb keeps it, with only in-frame sequences that have V and J called. A part of the clones is gone; compared with another copy, unresolved V genes explain less than half, and the rest is unexplained. Recorded for this sample are fewer than 350,000 clones; roughly 87% of them occurred a single time. 6% to 6.5% of the sample is in the top ten clones. Material: PBMCs or T cells enriched from blood (not recorded which). These TCRs come from a middle-aged woman who had recovered from COVID-19.

The CDR3 nucleotides are TGCGCCAGCAGCCAAGGGGGTAGCGGGATGAGCTCCTACAATGAGCAGTTCTTC. This sequence encodes CASSQGGSGMSSYNEQFF. V gene TRBV4-1 combines with J gene TRBJ2-1; TRBD2 matches at 8 bases. In germline, CDR1 is MGHRA, CDR2 YSYEKL. Trimming took 1 base from V and 0 from J; bases not matched to a gene: 8. CDR3 length equals 18 residues.

The chain links TRBV23-1 to TRBJ2-7; 10 bases fit TRBD1. TRBV23-1 is classed as an ORF, of uncertain function. Unmatched junction bases numbered 6, after V lost 4 bases and J lost 0 bases. This CDR3 region has 16 residues. The CDR3: CASSPGGDRGSYEQYF. The CDR3 DNA sequence: TGCGCCAGCAGTCCAGGTGGGGACAGGGGCTCCTACGAGCAGTACTTC.

Here the CDR3 reads CASSEAIGTGTDTQYF. CDR3 DNA sequence: TGTGCCAGCAGTGAAGCGATAGGGACAGGCACAGATACGCAGTATTTT. The chain recombines TRBV6-1 with TRBJ2-3; 7 bases match TRBD1. The CDR3 extends over 16 amino acids. The trim removed 0 bases at V and 1 base at J, leaving 4 bases unmatched. Per the germline V gene, CDR1 is MNHNS and CDR2 is SASEGT.

The chain uses TRBV19 and TRBJ1-2; D uncertain. The CDR3 extends over 11 amino acids. The germline CDR1 and CDR2 sequences are LNHDA and SQIVND (reference sequence). V lost 9 bases and J 3 bases, leaving 8 bases between the germline ends. DNA of the CDR3: TGTGCCAGCAGTTCCGACTATGGCTACACCTTC. This encodes CASSSDYGYTF.

This clone showed up just a few times. The chain links TRBV18 to TRBJ2-7, with TRBD1 matching over 7 bases. The germline V gene has CDR1 KGHSH and CDR2 LQKENI. The V segment lost 5 bases and the J segment 1 base; nucleotides outside the gene matches: 5. The CDR3 spans 14 residues. This CDR3 reads CASSDRERSYEQYF. CDR3 coding DNA: TGTGCCAGCTCAGACAGGGAGAGATCCTACGAGCAGTACTTC.

The gene calls are TRBV27 and TRBJ1-1; D uncertain. The CDR3 runs 13 residues. Trimming removed 3 bases at V and 3 bases at J, with 8 bases between. Per the germline V gene, CDR1 is MNHEY and CDR2 is SMNVEV (reference sequence). The CDR3 nucleotides read TGTGCCAGCAGTTTGGTCTCGGACACTGAAGCTTTCTTT. It codes for CASSLVSDTEAFF.

V usage is TRBV7-9 and J usage is TRBJ2-7; 7 bases align to TRBD1. With V trimmed by 5 bases and J by 5 bases, 6 bases remained unmatched. There are 13 residues in the CDR3. Germline V gives CDR1 SEHNR, CDR2 FQNEAQ (reference sequence). The CDR3 nucleotides are TGTGCCAGCAGCCGTGACAGGGTCGACGAGCAGTACTTC. This gives the protein CASSRDRVDEQYF. Filled out from reference TRBV7-9 and TRBJ2-7, the complete variable domain reads DTGVSQNPRHKITKRGQNVTFRCDPISEHNRLYWYRQTLGQGPEFLTYFQNEAQLEKSRLLSDRFSAERPKGSFSTLEIQRTEQGDSAMYLCASSRDRVDEQYFGPGTRLTVT.

The chain carries TRBV19 and TRBJ2-1; D might be TRBD2 (5 bases). The germline V gene has CDR1 LNHDA and CDR2 SQIVND (reference sequence). V lost 10 bases and J lost 7, with 17 bases in between. The CDR3 contains 13 residues. The CDR3 protein is CATGGSSSNEQFF. The DNA for the CDR3 is TGTGCCACCGGAGGTTCTTCTTCGAATGAGCAGTTCTTC.

The rearrangement uses TRBV24-1 and TRBJ2-1; 10 bases are shared with TRBD2. This CDR3 has 15 amino acids. Germline CDR1 reads KGHDR; CDR2 reads SFDVKD. After removal of 4 bases from V and 5 bases from J, the junction contained 4 bases not matched to a gene. CDR3 DNA sequence: TGTGCCACCAGTGACTGGACTAGCGGACACAATGAGCAGTTCTTC. This encodes CATSDWTSGHNEQFF.

This clone has only one observation. The chain couples TRBV28 to TRBJ2-7; D not certain. The CDR3 covers 12 residues. Trimming removed 6 bases from V and 2 bases from J, with 8 bases in between. Germline loops: CDR1 MDHEN, CDR2 SYDVKM. CDR3 sequence (DNA): TGTGCCAGCAGGCTAGAGCCCTACGAGCAGTACTTC. This sequence encodes CASRLEPYEQYF.

The CDR3 nucleotides are TGTGCCAGCAGTTCAACTAGGACAGGCTATGGCTACACCTTC. Translation gives CASSSTRTGYGYTF. The genes are TRBV28 and TRBJ1-2; 7 nucleotides match TRBD1. Germline V gives CDR1 MDHEN, CDR2 SYDVKM. The CDR3 is 14 amino acids. Trimming cost V 4 bases and J 4 bases; bases outside gene matches: 6.

J is TRBJ2-1 and V is TRBV28; D might be TRBD2 (6 bases). Trimming cost V 8 bases and J 8 bases, with 19 bases left between them. CDR1 and CDR2 from the germline V gene are MDHEN and SYDVKM. The CDR3 covers 14 residues. The CDR3 nucleotides are TGTGCCAGCCTCGGGACTTTAGCTTTCGATGAGCAGTTCTTC. Protein product: CASLGTLAFDEQFF.

The chain is built from TRBV9 and TRBJ1-3; no definite D call. The CDR3 extends over 17 amino acids. V gave up 0 bases and J gave up 0 bases, with 13 bases separating them. Germline V gives CDR1 SGDLS, CDR2 YYNGEE. The CDR3 nucleotides read TGTGCCAGCAGCGTAGCTGCGGGCAGGAGCTCTGGAAACACCATATATTTT. It is translated as CASSVAAGRSSGNTIYF.

This rearrangement joins TRBV21-1 to TRBJ1-5. TRBV21-1 corresponds to a pseudogene. The CDR3 sequence is 15 residues long. The CDR3 is CASRGTELCNQPQHF. The CDR3 DNA reads TGTGCCAGCAGGGGGACTGAGTTGTGCAATCAGCCCCAGCATTTT.

This clone showed up just once. The chain couples TRBV28 to TRBJ1-1; 11 bases align to TRBD1. There are 16 residues in the CDR3. V shed 2 bases and J 5 bases; nucleotides not matched to a gene: 7. CDR1 and CDR2 (germline): MDHEN, SYDVKM. CDR3 sequence (DNA): TGTGCCAGCAGTTTAGCGATGGGACAGGGGGGTACTGAAGCTTTCTTT. Translated: CASSLAMGQGGTEAFF. Complete variable domain (other parts from reference TRBV28 and TRBJ1-1): DVKVTQSSRYLVKRTGEKVFLECVQDMDHENMFWYRQDPGLGLRLIYFSYDVKMKEKGDIPEGYSVSREKKERFSLILESASTNQTSMYLCASSLAMGQGGTEAFFGQGTRLTVV.

DNA for the CDR3: TGTGCCAGTGCACGACGGAGGGGGAACACTGAAGCTTTCTTT. Amino acid sequence: CASARRRGNTEAFF. The chain employs TRBV19 and TRBJ1-1; D may be TRBD1 (5 bases). V lost 8 bases and J 1 base, leaving 14 bases between the germline ends. The CDR3 runs 14 residues. Germline V lookup: CDR1 LNHDA, CDR2 SQIVND (reference sequence).

V is TRBV28 and J is TRBJ2-7, with 8 nucleotides matching TRBD1. CDR3 length: 14 residues. V lost 4 bases, J lost 0 bases, and 2 bases stayed unmatched. Per the germline V gene, CDR1 is MDHEN and CDR2 is SYDVKM. CDR3 protein: CASSSGQGSYEQYF. CDR3 DNA: TGTGCCAGCAGTTCAGGACAGGGCTCCTACGAGCAGTACTTC.

This chain joins TRBV7-3 and TRBJ1-6, with D possibly being TRBD1 (6 bases). V was cut by 2 bases and J by 5 bases, with 10 bases left in between. Germline values: CDR1 SGHTA, CDR2 FQGTGA. CDR3 length equals 15 residues. The CDR3 DNA reads as TGTGCCAGCAGCTTACAGGGGATGAATAATTCACCCCTCCACTTT. Its translation is CASSLQGMNNSPLHF.

The chain links TRBV11-3 to TRBJ1-1; D gene unclear. Trimming removed 10 bases from V and 10 bases from J, with 13 bases in between. The CDR3 runs to 10 residues. Germline CDR1 SGHNT, CDR2 YENEEA. The CDR3 loop is CAIPRRRAFF. The CDR3 DNA reads TGTGCCATCCCGCGTCGGAGAGCTTTCTTT.

This chain uses TRBV6-5 with TRBJ2-1, with TRBD1 matching over 11 bases. V lost 2 bases and J lost 11; bases outside the gene matches: 5. Per the germline V gene, CDR1 is MNHEY and CDR2 is SVGAGI. The CDR3 is 14 residues long. CDR3 protein: CASSYTGQGAKQFF. The CDR3 coding sequence is TGTGCCAGCAGTTACACCGGACAGGGGGCAAAGCAGTTCTTC.

The J gene is TRBJ2-1, the V gene TRBV7-6, with TRBD2 matching 8 bases. Germline V gene lookup returns CDR1 SGHVS and CDR2 FNYEAQ. The CDR3 extends over 16 amino acids. Trimming removed 5 bases from V and 6 bases from J; junction bases left unmatched: 12. Written as DNA, the CDR3 is TGTGCCAGCAGCCCCCGGAGCGGGAGAAATCTCAATGAGCAGTTCTTC. It encodes CASSPRSGRNLNEQFF. Complete variable domain (other parts from reference TRBV7-6 and TRBJ2-1): GAGVSQSPRYKVTKRGQDVALRCDPISGHVSLYWYRQALGQGPEFLTYFNYEAQQDKSGLPNDRFSAERPEGSISTLTIQRTEQRDSAMYRCASSPRSGRNLNEQFFGPGTRLTVL.

The J gene is TRBJ2-7, the V gene TRBV28; perhaps TRBD1 as D (6 bases). The CDR3 has 16 residues. V lost 2 bases to trimming and J lost 2 bases, with 16 bases between them. Germline CDR1 and CDR2: MDHEN and SYDVKM. CDR3 in DNA: TGTGCCAGCAGTTTAATCCGGACAGATACTCCCTACGAGCAGTACTTC. Translating it yields CASSLIRTDTPYEQYF.

The genes are TRBV28 and TRBJ2-5; TRBD1 matches 9 bases. CDR3 length: 14 residues. Germline V gene data show CDR1 as MDHEN and CDR2 as SYDVKM. Losses at the gene ends were 6 bases for V and 1 base for J; bases not matched to a gene: 3. CDR3 bases: TGTGCCAGCAGGAAGGACAGGGGCCAAGAGACCCAGTACTTC. Its protein is CASRKDRGQETQYF.

In this sample, this clone turned up once. This chain connects TRBV2 to TRBJ1-1; TRBD1 might be the D (6 bases). Germline V gene sequence: CDR1 SNHLY, CDR2 FYNNEI. V was pared by 6 bases and J by 0 bases, with 11 bases between. The CDR3 totals 14 residues. CDR3 in amino acids: CASRPGALNTEAFF. CDR3 nucleotides: TGTGCCAGCAGACCAGGGGCCTTGAACACTGAAGCTTTCTTT.

This sequence joins TRBV27 and TRBJ1-1; 9 bases are shared with TRBD1. Unmatched junction bases numbered 2, after V lost 2 bases and J lost 4 bases. This CDR3 is 14 amino acids long. Germline loops: CDR1 MNHEY, CDR2 SMNVEV (reference sequence). The chain's CDR3 is CASSLEQGATEAFF. The CDR3, as DNA: TGTGCCAGCAGTTTAGAACAGGGGGCCACTGAAGCTTTCTTT.

The chain is built from TRBV19 and TRBJ1-6; weak D call: TRBD1 (5 bases). V lost 7 bases to trimming and J lost 6 bases, with 10 bases between them. Looked up from germline, CDR1 is LNHDA and CDR2 is SQIVND (reference sequence). CDR3 length: 13 amino acids. CDR3 bases: TGTGCCAGTATGTGGGGCCCTAATTCACCCCTCCACTTT. Protein sequence: CASMWGPNSPLHF.

The chain employs TRBV28 and TRBJ1-2, with a weak D call TRBD1 (5 bases). Germline V gene lookup returns CDR1 MDHEN and CDR2 SYDVKM. Trimming cost V 2 bases and J 1 base, with 11 bases left between them. This CDR3 is 15 amino acids long. The DNA for the CDR3 is TGTGCCAGCAGTTTAGGGGGGGTCCTTAACTATGGCTACACCTTC. Translation: CASSLGGVLNYGYTF.

The V and J genes are TRBV18 and TRBJ2-3, with D possibly being TRBD2 (5 bases). The CDR3 sequence is 15 residues long. Per germline, CDR1 KGHSH and CDR2 LQKENI. V was trimmed by 6 bases and J by 2 bases, leaving 15 bases between them. The CDR3 loop reads CASSQAGAPTDTQYF. The CDR3, as DNA: TGTGCCAGCTCGCAGGCGGGCGCGCCCACAGATACGCAGTATTTT.

The J gene is TRBJ2-1, the V gene TRBV5-6; 7 bases agree with TRBD2. V shed 3 bases and J 5 bases; nucleotides not matched to a gene: 11. Germline CDR1 is SGHDT and CDR2 is YYEEEE. The CDR3 loop spans 16 amino acids. CDR3 region: CASSSPGRRENNEQFF. CDR3 DNA: TGTGCCAGCAGCTCCCCGGGTCGGCGGGAGAACAATGAGCAGTTCTTC.